This T cell receptor beta chain was sequenced in a study of blood T cell repertoires in COVID-19. Background on the study: Both acute and convalescent COVID-19 samples were obtained from the United States, Italy and Spain. Sample material is recorded as cDNA or gDNA derived from T cells, B-cell-depleted T cells, or PBMCs.

Germline loops: CDR1 MNHEY, CDR2 SVGAGI. Trimming removed 7 bases from V and 3 bases from J, with 15 bases in between. There are 15 residues in the CDR3. In the original analysis: Nucleated cell number was recorded as an estimate derived from reference gene primer amplification. Sequencing was performed with immunoSEQ multiplex PCR; in TCRdb, only in-frame clones are kept and a portion is missing. The V and J calls and the clone size are those of that table, but D and trimming were determined from the DNA. Among tens of thousands of clones listed, around 80% were seen once. The source material was peripheral blood. The chain has TRBV6-5 and TRBJ2-2, with a tentative D call TRBD2 (6 bases). This TCR was recovered from a human donor in a cohort sampled during active COVID-19. CDR3: CASNSGVAHTGELFF. The CDR3, as DNA: TGTGCCAGCAACTCGGGGGTTGCGCACACCGGGGAGCTGTTTTTT.